These 4 T cell receptor beta chains originate from one sample sequenced in a study of blood T cell repertoires in COVID-19. The protocol was immunoSEQ multiplex PCR, while the TCRdb copy is restricted to in-frame clones and leaves out a portion. The repertoire holds about 120,000 clones, with roughly 82% as singletons. The sample consisted of peripheral blood. These receptors were collected from a human donor in a cohort sampled during active COVID-19.

This clone has only one observation. The chain couples TRBV7-6 to TRBJ2-5; TRBD1 is a possible D gene (6 bases). Trimming removed 5 bases at V and 4 bases at J, with 17 bases between. CDR1 is SGHVS and CDR2 is FNYEAQ in the germline V gene. This CDR3 region has 15 residues. CDR3 nucleotide sequence: TGTGCCAGCAGCGAACCCAGTGGGGGCGCAGAGACCCAGTACTTC. Protein sequence: CASSEPSGGAETQYF. Filled out from reference TRBV7-6 and TRBJ2-5, the complete variable domain reads GAGVSQSPRYKVTKRGQDVALRCDPISGHVSLYWYRQALGQGPEFLTYFNYEAQQDKSGLPNDRFSAERPEGSISTLTIQRTEQRDSAMYRCASSEPSGGAETQYFGPGTRLLVL.

The chain uses TRBV4-1 and TRBJ2-5; tentative D call: TRBD2 (5 bases). Germline loops: CDR1 MGHRA, CDR2 YSYEKL. The CDR3 runs to 13 residues. Between the trimmed V and J ends, which lost 5 bases and 0 bases, there was a span of 7 bases. The CDR3 loop is CASSGLDQETQYF. The CDR3 nucleotides read TGCGCCAGCAGCGGACTGGACCAAGAGACCCAGTACTTC.

This clone has just a few counts. The chain is built from TRBV12-5 and TRBJ2-7; TRBD1 is a possible D gene (5 bases). Germline V gene lookup returns CDR1 LGHNT and CDR2 FRNRAP. Trimming stripped 7 bases from V and 1 base from J, with 11 bases between. This CDR3 contains 13 residues. The DNA for the CDR3 is TGTGCTAGTGCCGTGACAGAGTCCTACGAGCAGTACTTC. It is translated as CASAVTESYEQYF.

The V call is TRBV3-1 (or the pseudogene TRBV3-2), the J call TRBJ1-1, with 9 positions matching TRBD1. The V and J ends lost 0 bases and 6 bases, in that order; junction bases with no gene match: 8. The germline gives CDR1 LGHDT, CDR2 YNNKEL (reference sequence). The CDR3 is 16 residues long. CDR3 nucleotide sequence: TGTGCCAGCAGCCAAGAGGGACAGGGAAGGGTGGCTGAAGCTTTCTTT. Amino acids: CASSQEGQGRVAEAFF.